What follows are 8 T cell receptor beta chains derived from one specimen sequenced in a study of T cell changes during pregnancy in multiple sclerosis. Sequencing used immunoSEQ multiplex PCR; TCRdb keeps in-frame clones, though not all of them. Here the sample spans roughly 49,000 clones, 90% being singletons. Material: peripheral blood, obtained in the first trimester of pregnancy. The receptor set was obtained from a female donor in good health, enrolled as a control in a pregnancy study.

The chain carries TRBV7-9 and TRBJ2-1, with TRBD2 as a possible D gene (6 bases). CDR1 and CDR2 (germline): SEHNR, FQNEAQ (reference sequence). CDR3 length equals 15 residues. V was clipped by 4 bases and J by 5 bases, with 15 bases between them. The CDR3 spells CASSSSVIIHNEQFF. The CDR3 DNA is TGTGCCAGCAGCTCTAGCGTAATAATACACAATGAGCAGTTCTTC.

This clone was detected once. The genes are TRBV5-4 and TRBJ2-1; D gene ambiguous. V was trimmed by 0 bases and J by 0 bases, leaving 10 bases between them. This CDR3 has 16 amino acids. The germline V gene has CDR1 SGHNT and CDR2 YYREEE (reference sequence). In DNA, the CDR3 is TGTGCCAGCAGCTTGGGCACTAACCCCTCCTACAATGAGCAGTTCTTC. Translation gives CASSLGTNPSYNEQFF.

This sequence joins TRBV5-6 and TRBJ2-7; 7 bases are shared with TRBD1. Germline V CDR1 and CDR2: SGHDT, YYEEEE. The trim removed 2 bases at V and 2 bases at J, leaving 1 base unmatched. The CDR3 is 13 residues long. The CDR3 protein is CASSFGQAYEQYF. The CDR3 DNA sequence: TGTGCCAGCAGCTTCGGACAGGCCTACGAGCAGTACTTC.

This chain joins TRBV28 and TRBJ2-5, with D maybe TRBD2 (5 bases). V was trimmed by 3 bases and J by 4 bases, leaving 18 bases between them. The CDR3 length is 16 residues. CDR1 is MDHEN, CDR2 SYDVKM, per germline. This CDR3 reads CASSFAGMTGGETQYF. In nucleotides, the CDR3 is TGTGCCAGCAGTTTTGCCGGGATGACCGGCGGAGAGACCCAGTACTTC.

The rearrangement links TRBV7-3 to TRBJ1-5, with D possibly matching TRBD1 (5 bases). Germline CDR1 and CDR2: SGHTA and FQGTGA. Trimming cost V 2 bases and J 0 bases, with 17 bases left between them. The CDR3 length is 18 residues. CDR3 protein: CASSLDFLDILSNQPQHF. DNA for the CDR3: TGTGCCAGCAGCTTAGACTTTTTGGACATCCTTAGCAATCAGCCCCAGCATTTT.

The V call is TRBV28, the J call TRBJ2-7; no firm D call. The CDR3 is 14 residues long. The V end lost 2 bases, the J end lost 0 bases, and 8 bases lay between the germline ends. CDR1 is MDHEN, CDR2 SYDVKM, per germline. CDR3 DNA: TGTGCCAGCAGTTTAAATGACAACTCCTACGAGCAGTACTTC. This codes for CASSLNDNSYEQYF.

The J gene is TRBJ2-5, the V gene TRBV4-1; TRBD2 aligns across 9 bases. The germline V gene encodes CDR1 MGHRA and CDR2 YSYEKL. V gave up 4 bases and J gave up 1 base; unmatched junction bases: 4. The CDR3 runs 15 residues. In nucleotides, the CDR3 is TGCGCCAGCAGCCCCGGAGCGGGAGGCCAAGAGACCCAGTACTTC. As protein: CASSPGAGGQETQYF.

This clone was detected a few times. The chain links TRBV19 to TRBJ1-4; tentatively, D is TRBD1 (6 bases). V dropped 4 bases and J dropped 11 bases, with 23 bases sitting between them. Germline CDR1 LNHDA, CDR2 SQIVND (reference sequence). The CDR3 has 16 residues. The CDR3 DNA sequence: TGTGCCAGTAGTAACGACAGGCTAACAGAATATGCGAAACTGTTTTTT. It encodes CASSNDRLTEYAKLFF.